These 24 T cell receptor beta chains came from one sample sequenced in a study of CD8 T cells in ankylosing spondylitis. TCRdb used MiXCR to reprocess the 5' RACE reads, holding one entry per CDR3 protein. The table lists about 270,000 distinct CDR3 sequences, roughly 32% of them singletons. The specimen sequenced was blood, either unsorted or a sorted T cell fraction (not recorded which). All receptors come from a male donor with ankylosing spondylitis or in good health (not recorded which).

This clonotype appeared a few times. The J gene is TRBJ2-1, the V gene TRBV29-1, with TRBD1 matching 9 bases. CDR1 and CDR2 (germline): SQVTM, ANQGSEA. The CDR3 loop spans 16 amino acids. V lost 0 bases, J lost 4 bases, and 7 bases stayed unmatched. As DNA, the CDR3 is TGCAGCGTTGAAGATAAAGACAGGGGGGCGTACAATGAGCAGTTCTTC. Its translation is CSVEDKDRGAYNEQFF.

J is TRBJ2-2 and V is TRBV24-1; D call uncertain. The length of the CDR3 is 13 residues. Germline V lookup: CDR1 KGHDR, CDR2 SFDVKD. V lost 4 bases, J lost 6 bases, and 8 bases lay in between. The CDR3 nucleotides are TGTGCCACCAGTGAAACAAGGGCCGGGGAGCTGTTTTTT. Protein: CATSETRAGELFF.

V gene TRBV7-9 combines with J gene TRBJ2-7; TRBD1 agrees at 7 bases. Losses at the gene ends were 5 bases for V and 3 bases for J; bases not matched to a gene: 7. Germline CDR1 and CDR2: SEHNR and FQNEAQ (reference sequence). This CDR3 has 14 amino acids. DNA of the CDR3: TGTGCCAGCAGCAGCTCGGGACAGAACTACGAGCAGTACTTC. Protein: CASSSSGQNYEQYF. Filled out from reference TRBV7-9 and TRBJ2-7, the complete variable domain reads DTGVSQNPRHKITKRGQNVTFRCDPISEHNRLYWYRQTLGQGPEFLTYFQNEAQLEKSRLLSDRFSAERPKGSFSTLEIQRTEQGDSAMYLCASSSSGQNYEQYFGPGTRLTVT.

This clonotype was seen more than once but under ten times. V usage is TRBV5-5 and J usage is TRBJ2-7; D is unclear. In germline, CDR1 is SGHKS, CDR2 YYEKEE (reference sequence). This CDR3 spans 12 amino acids. Trimming cost V 4 bases and J 4 bases, with 9 bases left between them. The CDR3 protein is CASSPRAYEQYF. The CDR3 nucleotides are TGTGCCAGCAGCCCCCGGGCTTACGAGCAGTACTTC.

This clonotype was counted a few times. The rearrangement uses TRBV12-3 or TRBV12-4 and TRBJ2-7; 7 bases match TRBD2. After removal of 7 bases from V and 3 bases from J, the junction contained 3 bases not matched to a gene. This CDR3 is 12 amino acids long. The CDR3 protein is CASTWEGYEQYF. DNA of the CDR3: TGTGCCAGCACCTGGGAGGGCTACGAGCAGTACTTC.

This clonotype was seen a few times. J is TRBJ1-1 and V is TRBV6-5, with D maybe TRBD1 (5 bases). The CDR3 has 14 amino acids. V gave up 4 bases and J gave up 4 bases, with 13 bases separating them. Germline CDR1 and CDR2: MNHEY and SVGAGI. The CDR3 protein is CASSSGLRGTEAFF. DNA for the CDR3: TGTGCCAGCAGTTCAGGGTTGAGGGGCACTGAAGCTTTCTTT.

This clonotype has only one observation. This chain joins TRBV5-5 and TRBJ2-1, with TRBD1 identical over 10 bases. Germline assignment: CDR1 SGHKS and CDR2 YYEKEE (reference sequence). The CDR3 sequence is 16 residues long. J gave up 5 bases and V 2 bases, and 7 bases lay outside the gene matches. CDR3 in amino acids: CASSFRGGTGDNEQFF. The DNA for the CDR3 is TGTGCCAGCAGCTTCCGGGGAGGGACAGGGGACAATGAGCAGTTCTTC. The whole variable domain, filled in from reference TRBV5-5 and TRBJ2-1, reads DAGVTQSPTHLIKTRGQQVTLRCSPISGHKSVSWYQQVLGQGPQFIFQYYEKEERGRGNFPDRFSARQFPNYSSELNVNALLLGDSALYLCASSFRGGTGDNEQFFGPGTRLTVL.

The rearrangement joins TRBV6-5 to TRBJ2-3; 16 bases align to TRBD2. The CDR3 contains 18 residues. Trimming took 4 bases from V and 6 from J; bases not matched to a gene: 10. CDR1 MNHEY and CDR2 SVGAGI come from the germline V gene. CDR3 residues: CASSSPGTSGGAMDTQYF. The CDR3, as DNA: TGTGCCAGCAGTTCCCCTGGGACTAGCGGGGGGGCCATGGATACGCAGTATTTT.

This clonotype occurred once. V usage is TRBV28 and J usage is TRBJ1-4; no definite D call. Per the germline V gene, CDR1 is MDHEN and CDR2 is SYDVKM. CDR3 size: 15 residues. V was trimmed by 7 bases and J by 0 bases, leaving 12 bases between them. The chain's CDR3 is CASNPGSATNEKLFF. The CDR3 nucleotides are TGTGCCAGCAACCCCGGGAGTGCAACTAATGAAAAACTGTTTTTT.

CDR3 DNA: TGTGCCAGCCTCCTCGACAGCCAAGAGACCCAGTACTTC. It encodes CASLLDSQETQYF. The chain couples TRBV21-1 to TRBJ2-5; TRBD1, as called in the table, went unchecked against the DNA. TRBV21-1 is a known pseudogene. The CDR3 runs to 13 residues.

There are a few counts of this clonotype. The chain links TRBV11-2 to TRBJ2-7, with D possibly matching TRBD1 (6 bases). The germline gives CDR1 SGHAT, CDR2 FQNNGV. Trimming stripped 7 bases from V and 0 bases from J, with 13 bases between. CDR3 size: 14 residues. In DNA, the CDR3 is TGTGCCAGCACCGAACAGGGAACCTCCTACGAGCAGTACTTC. This encodes CASTEQGTSYEQYF.

V and J are TRBV10-3 and TRBJ2-1, with TRBD2 identical over 8 bases. V dropped 2 bases and J dropped 6; count of bases not matched to a gene: 9. The CDR3 covers 16 residues. Germline values: CDR1 ENHRY, CDR2 SYGVKD. The DNA for the CDR3 is TGTGCCATCAGTGAGACCGGGACTAGGGAGCTCAATGAGCAGTTCTTC. Translating gives CAISETGTRELNEQFF.

In this sample, this clonotype turned up many times. This chain connects TRBV6-1 to TRBJ2-7; D perhaps matches TRBD1 (7 bases). Per germline, CDR1 MNHNS and CDR2 SASEGT. The V and J ends lost 6 bases and 3 bases respectively, with 15 bases between them. The CDR3 totals 14 residues. CDR3 nucleotides: TGTGCCAGCAGCCAAGGGGGGACAGTCTACGAGCAGTACTTC. This translates into CASSQGGTVYEQYF.

The V gene is TRBV5-1, the J gene TRBJ1-2; TRBD1 might be the D (5 bases). The CDR3 loop spans 13 amino acids. Germline V gene lookup returns CDR1 SGHRS and CDR2 YFSETQ. Trimming removed 5 bases at V and 4 bases at J, with 12 bases between. The CDR3: CASSEEGTYGYTF. The CDR3 DNA reads as TGCGCCAGCAGTGAGGAGGGGACCTATGGCTACACCTTC.

V and J are TRBV12-3 or TRBV12-4 and TRBJ2-3; D possibly corresponds to TRBD2 (6 bases). The CDR3 has 15 amino acids. Trimming shortened V by 7 bases and J by 6 bases, and 20 bases separated the two germline ends. The CDR3 loop is CASNQRGGAGDTQYF. The CDR3 DNA sequence: TGTGCCAGCAACCAACGCGGCGGGGCGGGGGATACGCAGTATTTT.

This clonotype was picked up a small number of times. This chain uses TRBV29-1 with TRBJ2-1; D is unclear. Germline V lookup: CDR1 SQVTM, CDR2 ANQGSEA. CDR3 length equals 13 residues. Trimming took off 5 bases at V and 4 bases at J, with 12 bases between the two ends. In DNA, the CDR3 is TGCAGCGTTTCGCGCCAAACATACAATGAGCAGTTCTTC. Translated, it gives CSVSRQTYNEQFF.

This clonotype has only a few counts. The V and J genes are TRBV15 and TRBJ2-7, with 7 bases fitting TRBD2. Trimming cost V 8 bases and J 2 bases; bases outside gene matches: 3. From germline, CDR1 is LNHNV and CDR2 YYDKDF (reference sequence). The CDR3 length is 12 residues. The CDR3 protein is CATGGDTYEQYF. In DNA form, the CDR3 reads TGTGCCACCGGGGGGGATACCTACGAGCAGTACTTC.

This chain uses TRBV12-3 or TRBV12-4 with TRBJ1-2; D not resolved. V shed 6 bases and J shed 8 bases, with 16 bases lying between them. This CDR3 has 13 residues. DNA for the CDR3: TGTGCCAGCAGCACGGACTCTAGAGGAGGCTACACCTTC. It codes for CASSTDSRGGYTF.

The CDR3 nucleotides read TGCAGTGCTAGCGGGACAAAGTCCTCCCTCCTCAACACCGGGGAGCTGTTTTTT. It translates to CSASGTKSSLLNTGELFF. This chain connects TRBV20-1 to TRBJ2-2, with a tentative D call TRBD1 (6 bases). In germline, CDR1 is DFQATT, CDR2 SNEGSKA (reference sequence). Trimming left V 3 bases short and J 2 bases short, with 22 bases between. This CDR3 region has 18 residues.

V usage is TRBV5-1 and J usage is TRBJ2-7; 15 nucleotides line up with TRBD2. Germline-derived CDR1 and CDR2 are SGHRS and YFSETQ. The trim removed 3 bases at V and 2 bases at J, leaving 0 bases unmatched. This CDR3 has 15 residues. CDR3 in amino acids: CASSWTSGGAYEQYF. The CDR3, as DNA: TGCGCCAGCAGCTGGACTAGCGGGGGGGCCTACGAGCAGTACTTC.

This clonotype was seen a single time. The genes are TRBV4-2 and TRBJ2-3, with 11 bases that match TRBD2. The germline CDR1 and CDR2 sequences are LGHNA and YNFKEQ. V trimming: 4 bases; J trimming: 4 bases; junction bases outside the gene matches: 10. The CDR3 is made up of 17 amino acids. The CDR3 spells CASSRYSGTSGSDTQYF. The CDR3 coding sequence is TGTGCCAGCAGCCGTTATTCCGGGACTAGCGGCTCAGATACGCAGTATTTT.

The chain employs TRBV12-3 or TRBV12-4 and TRBJ2-3; 9 bases align to TRBD2. With V trimmed by 6 bases and J by 4 bases, 5 bases remained unmatched. CDR3 size: 14 residues. The CDR3 is CASSVAGVADTQYF. CDR3 coding DNA: TGTGCCAGCAGCGTAGCGGGGGTAGCAGATACGCAGTATTTT.

The chain has TRBV4-1 and TRBJ1-4; 7 nucleotides align to TRBD1. Germline loops: CDR1 MGHRA, CDR2 YSYEKL. This CDR3 spans 13 amino acids. Germline trimming cut 6 bases from V and 7 bases from J; bases unmatched to any gene: 5. In nucleotides, the CDR3 is TGCGCCAGCAGAACAGGGGTCGGTGAAAAACTGTTTTTT. This sequence encodes CASRTGVGEKLFF.

The table lists this clonotype with a few counts. The rearrangement joins TRBV6-4 to TRBJ2-1; 7 nucleotides match TRBD2. Trimming cost V 2 bases and J 5 bases; bases outside gene matches: 6. Germline V gives CDR1 MRHNA, CDR2 SNTAGT. The CDR3 covers 15 residues. CDR3 in amino acids: CASSDGTGGNNEQFF. The CDR3 DNA reads TGTGCCAGCAGTGACGGAACGGGGGGAAACAATGAGCAGTTCTTC.